These 14 T cell receptor beta chains came from one sample sequenced in a study of shared clonotypes between healthy human individuals. Profiled with immunoSEQ multiplex PCR; TCRdb holds only in-frame clones, not every one. The sample lists some 1.1 million clones, 60% to 80% occurring once. Sequencing was performed on memory CD4+ T cells from PBMCs. The sample's subset: CD45RA-negative fraction. Receptors were obtained from a man between 18 and 35 years old in good health. Some clones in this sample may be carry-over from other donors' samples.

The rearrangement uses TRBV9 and TRBJ1-3; TRBD1 aligns across 7 bases. Per germline, CDR1 SGDLS and CDR2 YYNGEE. Unmatched junction bases numbered 8, after V lost 0 bases and J lost 5 bases. This CDR3 region has 16 residues. The CDR3 coding sequence is TGTGCCAGCAGCGTAGGGGCCGGGACAGCAAGAAACACCATATATTTT. Translation: CASSVGAGTARNTIYF.

This chain uses TRBV15 with TRBJ2-3, with D hard to call. Germline lookup yields CDR1 LNHNV and CDR2 YYDKDF (reference sequence). This CDR3 comprises 14 residues. V lost 1 base and J 2 bases, leaving 7 bases between the germline ends. The CDR3 nucleotides read TGTGCCACCAGCAGAGGTCAGGTCACAGATACGCAGTATTTT. Its translation: CATSRGQVTDTQYF.

The chain joins TRBV5-5 to TRBJ2-7; TRBD1 or TRBD2 may be the D gene (5 bases each). Trimming pared 3 bases from V and 5 bases from J, leaving 9 bases between. Germline-derived CDR1 and CDR2 are SGHKS and YYEKEE (reference sequence). The CDR3 runs to 12 residues. In DNA, the CDR3 is TGTGCCAGCAGCTGGGACCGAGACGAGCAGTACTTC. Translated: CASSWDRDEQYF.

This chain joins TRBV4-3 and TRBJ2-7; maybe TRBD2 (6 bases). Germline V CDR1 and CDR2: LGHNA, YSLEER. V shed 0 bases and J shed 3 bases, with 15 bases lying between them. The CDR3 length is 16 residues. The CDR3 DNA reads TGCGCCAGCAGCCAAGATCAGACGGGAGTGATCTACGAGCAGTACTTC. Its protein is CASSQDQTGVIYEQYF.

The chain has TRBV27 and TRBJ2-7, with 15 bases lining up with TRBD2. There are 19 residues in the CDR3. V was clipped by 4 bases and J by 0 bases; unmatched bases: 10. CDR1 is MNHEY, CDR2 SMNVEV, per germline (reference sequence). The CDR3 DNA reads as TGTGCCAGCAGTTCCTCGGGACTAGCGGGAGGTGGTAGCTCCTACGAGCAGTACTTC. It encodes CASSSSGLAGGGSSYEQYF.

As to this clone: This CDR3 is also generated by other DNA sequences in the sample. The chain carries TRBV5-1 and TRBJ2-2; D is undetermined. The germline CDR1 and CDR2 sequences are SGHRS and YFSETQ. Trimming stripped 0 bases from V and 2 bases from J, with 8 bases between. This CDR3 region has 15 residues. CDR3 residues: CASSLGQLNTGELFF. Written as DNA, the CDR3 is TGCGCCAGCAGCTTGGGGCAGCTAAACACCGGGGAGCTGTTTTTT.

This sequence joins TRBV30 and TRBJ2-5, with D unclear. CDR1 is GTSNPN and CDR2 is SVGIG in the germline V gene (reference sequence). The V end lost 0 bases, the J end lost 10 bases, and 9 bases lay between the germline ends. The CDR3 runs 11 residues. This chain's CDR3 is CAWSVRGYQYF. CDR3 DNA: TGTGCCTGGAGTGTACGCGGATACCAGTACTTC.

This clone was detected only once. Since a much larger clone is just one base distant, this may be a read error. This chain uses TRBV29-1 with TRBJ2-5, with 9 nucleotides matching TRBD1. This CDR3 is built from 17 residues. Germline CDR1 reads SQVTM; CDR2 reads ANQGSEA. CDR3 residues: CSVNRGRFNLEQETQHF. The CDR3 coding sequence is TGCAGCGTGAACAGGGGGCGATTTAATTTGGAGCAAGAGACCCAGCACTTC.

The V and J genes are TRBV6-1 and TRBJ1-2, with unresolved D. The CDR3 totals 13 residues. Germline-derived CDR1 and CDR2 are MNHNS and SASEGT. V lost 5 bases and J lost 5, with 12 bases in between. CDR3 bases: TGTGCCAGCAGTTCCTACCAAGTATATGGCTACACCTTC. It codes for CASSSYQVYGYTF.

The chain carries TRBV7-2 and TRBJ1-5; D is unresolved. The V and J ends lost 2 bases and 6 bases respectively, with 11 bases between them. Germline values: CDR1 SGHTA, CDR2 FQGNSA. The CDR3 spans 14 residues. The CDR3 DNA sequence: TGTGCCAGCAGCTTATCCCTCGCAGGTCAGCCCCAGCATTTT. This gives the protein CASSLSLAGQPQHF.

The V gene is TRBV7-9, the J gene TRBJ1-1; 10 bases align to TRBD1. The trim removed 1 base at V and 3 bases at J, leaving 8 bases unmatched. This CDR3 has 17 residues. CDR1 SEHNR and CDR2 FQNEAQ come from the germline V gene (reference sequence). The CDR3 loop is CASSLGRDRGRHTEAFF. In DNA form, the CDR3 reads TGTGCCAGCAGCTTAGGCCGGGACAGGGGCAGGCACACTGAAGCTTTCTTT.

The gene calls are TRBV5-6 and TRBJ2-7, with no clear D. CDR1 and CDR2 from the germline V gene are SGHDT and YYEEEE. The CDR3 is made up of 14 amino acids. V gave up 0 bases and J gave up 2 bases, with 9 bases separating them. The CDR3 region is CASSLGTGTYEQYF. CDR3 nucleotide sequence: TGTGCCAGCAGCTTGGGGACGGGTACCTACGAGCAGTACTTC.

The rearrangement joins TRBV16 to TRBJ1-3; no clear D. V dropped 4 bases and J dropped 4 bases, with 17 bases sitting between them. The CDR3 extends over 16 amino acids. Germline values: CDR1 KGHSY, CDR2 FQNENV. The CDR3 DNA reads TGTGCCAGCAGCCTTTTGGGTCCGACGGTGGGAAACACCATATATTTT. It translates to CASSLLGPTVGNTIYF.

The gene calls are TRBV2 and TRBJ1-2, with a weak D call TRBD1 (5 bases). This CDR3 is built from 13 residues. The germline V gene encodes CDR1 SNHLY and CDR2 FYNNEI. The V and J ends lost 4 bases and 7 bases respectively, with 13 bases between them. The CDR3 reads CASSVGQASGYTF. CDR3 nucleotide sequence: TGTGCCAGCAGTGTGGGGCAGGCCAGTGGCTACACCTTC. Drawing the rest from reference TRBV2 and TRBJ1-2, the complete variable domain is EPEVTQTPSHQVTQMGQEVILRCVPISNHLYFYWYRQILGQKVEFLVSFYNNEISEKSEIFDDQFSVERPDGSNFTLKIRSTKLEDSAMYFCASSVGQASGYTFGSGTRLTVV.